This paragraph covers one T cell receptor (beta chain) sequence. The source of the sample is a study of T cell changes during pregnancy in multiple sclerosis. CDR1 and CDR2 (germline): LGHNA, YSLEER. The CDR3 loop spans 17 amino acids. V lost 1 base to trimming and J lost 8 bases; unmatched junction nucleotides: 12. Profiling relied on immunoSEQ multiplex PCR, and the TCRdb table lists in-frame clones only, not all of them. The sample lists 70,000 to 90,000 clones, 80% to 95% occurring once. The clonotype originates from a female donor in good health, enrolled as a control in a pregnancy study. The sequenced sample was peripheral blood, obtained in the second trimester of pregnancy. This sequence joins TRBV4-3 and TRBJ2-7; 12 bases map to TRBD2. CDR3 nucleotides: TGCGCCAGCAGCCAAGTGGCTAGCGGGGGGGCCGACTATCAGCAGTACTTC. This translates into CASSQVASGGADYQQYF.